The 9 T cell receptor beta chains reported below all come from one sample, sequenced in a study of Ad26.COV2.S vaccination and SARS-CoV-2 variants. The assay was immunoSEQ multiplex PCR, and TCRdb's table has in-frame clones only and misses some. The profile shows 350,000 to 400,000 clones, 88% of them singletons. Treatment defined: 19 received Ad26.COV2.S at low or high dose, single or two shots; roughly five received placebo; per-sample allocation not given. Vaccine and placebo recipients were sampled on day 63 after the first injection. This material consisted of peripheral blood, taken in a trial of Ad26.COV2.S vaccine versus placebo. The source of these receptors is a person between 18 and 60 years old who received the Ad26.COV2.S COVID-19 vaccine or a placebo.

The J gene is TRBJ2-5, the V gene TRBV5-1; TRBD1 matches at 8 bases. The CDR3 is made up of 15 amino acids. With V trimmed by 3 bases and J by 4 bases, 8 bases remained unmatched. Germline V lookup: CDR1 SGHRS, CDR2 YFSETQ. The CDR3 DNA reads TGCGCCAGCAGCTGGGCACAGGGGGACGTAGAGACCCAGTACTTC. Its protein is CASSWAQGDVETQYF.

This clone appeared a few times. The chain employs TRBV14 and TRBJ1-1, with a tentative D call TRBD1 (5 bases). V was shortened by 4 bases and J by 3 bases, with 12 bases between the two germline ends. This CDR3 is built from 14 residues. Per the germline V gene, CDR1 is SGHDN and CDR2 is FVKESK. The CDR3 spells CASSLQGAYTEAFF. For the CDR3, the DNA is TGTGCCAGCAGCCTCCAGGGTGCCTACACTGAAGCTTTCTTT.

This clone was recorded once. The chain links TRBV15 to TRBJ1-6; D perhaps matches TRBD1 (5 bases). The CDR3 length is 15 residues. Germline V CDR1 and CDR2: LNHNV, YYDKDF (reference sequence). V dropped 0 bases and J dropped 9 bases, with 12 bases sitting between them. The CDR3 DNA reads as TGTGCCACCAGCAGAGAGGGAGATGGGGCTTCACCCCTCCACTTT. It codes for CATSREGDGASPLHF.

The chain combines TRBV7-2 with TRBJ1-5; D is unclear. The CDR3 contains 15 residues. With 1 base removed from V and 4 bases from J, the gap between germline ends came to 11 bases. CDR1 is SGHTA and CDR2 is FQGNSA in the germline V gene. The CDR3 loop is CASSLGFGENQPQHF. The CDR3, as DNA: TGTGCCAGCAGCTTAGGTTTCGGGGAGAATCAGCCCCAGCATTTT.

The chain has TRBV5-6 and TRBJ1-4, with D tentatively TRBD1 (6 bases). The V end lost 1 base, the J end lost 8 bases, and 15 bases lay between the germline ends. CDR1 is SGHDT and CDR2 is YYEEEE in the germline V gene. The CDR3 totals 15 residues. DNA of the CDR3: TGTGCCAGCAGCTTGTGGGGGACACTGAACGAAAAACTGTTTTTT. Its translation: CASSLWGTLNEKLFF.

The rearrangement joins TRBV7-6 to TRBJ2-7, with D possibly matching TRBD2 (6 bases). CDR1 and CDR2 (germline): SGHVS, FNYEAQ. CDR3 length: 14 residues. V was trimmed by 2 bases and J by 3 bases, leaving 11 bases between them. The DNA of the CDR3 is TGTGCCAGCAGCTTATCTAGGGGAGGCTACGAGCAGTACTTC. Translation gives CASSLSRGGYEQYF.

V and J are TRBV7-2 and TRBJ2-5, with 9 bases lining up with TRBD2. The CDR3 is 16 amino acids. Unmatched junction bases numbered 7, after V lost 4 bases and J lost 1 base. The germline V gene encodes CDR1 SGHTA and CDR2 FQGNSA. This CDR3 reads CASSSSRGGVQETQYF. The CDR3 DNA reads TGTGCCAGCAGCTCCTCTCGCGGGGGGGTCCAAGAGACCCAGTACTTC.

This rearrangement joins TRBV11-2 to TRBJ2-7; TRBD1 agrees at 7 bases. This CDR3 is 14 amino acids long. V was clipped by 5 bases and J by 3 bases; unmatched bases: 7. Germline V CDR1 and CDR2: SGHAT, FQNNGV. CDR3 bases: TGTGCCAGCAGCGCCCGACAGGGTTACTACGAGCAGTACTTC. Translating gives CASSARQGYYEQYF.

V usage is TRBV7-6 and J usage is TRBJ2-7, with D perhaps matching TRBD1 or TRBD2 (6 bases each). Germline values: CDR1 SGHVS, CDR2 FNYEAQ. This CDR3 contains 12 residues. V shed 7 bases and J shed 6 bases, with 13 bases lying between them. In DNA, the CDR3 is TGTGCCAGCACCACGGGGGCGGGCGAGCAGTACTTC. As protein: CASTTGAGEQYF.